This T cell receptor beta chain was sequenced during a study of T cell responses to AZD1222 COVID-19 vaccine. The CDR3 sequence is 15 residues long. Germline CDR1 KGHSH, CDR2 LQKENI. With 4 bases clipped from V and 13 bases from J, the junction kept 13 bases outside the gene matches. Generated by immunoSEQ multiplex PCR, the TCRdb table keeps only in-frame clones and is missing some. The table shows 100,000 to 150,000 clones, with 90% occurring only once. This clonotype was obtained from an adult in good health. The chain couples TRBV18 to TRBJ1-6, with 7 bases lining up with TRBD1. The sample in question was peripheral blood, obtained on day 0 of AZD1222 vaccination. The DNA of the CDR3 is TGTGCCAGCTCACAACGGGACAGCGGATCTGGCCCCCTCCACTTT. Its protein is CASSQRDSGSGPLHF.